Each of the 14 T cell receptor beta chains below was sequenced from the same sample in a study of blood T cell repertoires in COVID-19 (TCRdb year 2020). Libraries were prepared through the immunoSEQ multiplex PCR assay. The table comes from immuneACCESS by way of TCRdb, which keeps in-frame sequences with V and J called. Part of the clones is missing from these tables; in studies checked, under half for an unresolved V gene and the rest for unknown reasons. The sample includes about 110,000 clones, with 76% observed a single time. About 3.7% of the sample is held by the ten biggest clonotypes. The sample taken for sequencing was peripheral blood. The receptors come from a woman of 80 years or more with acute or convalescent COVID-19.

This chain joins TRBV7-9 and TRBJ2-3; TRBD2 aligns across 14 bases. The germline gives CDR1 SEHNR, CDR2 FQNEAQ (reference sequence). This CDR3 comprises 14 residues. J lost 6 bases, V lost 8 bases, and 4 bases had no gene match. This CDR3 reads CASQGLAGADTQYF. For the CDR3, the DNA is TGTGCCAGCCAGGGACTAGCGGGGGCTGATACGCAGTATTTT. Based on the CDR3 plus reference TRBV7-9 and TRBJ2-3, the full variable domain is DTGVSQNPRHKITKRGQNVTFRCDPISEHNRLYWYRQTLGQGPEFLTYFQNEAQLEKSRLLSDRFSAERPKGSFSTLEIQRTEQGDSAMYLCASQGLAGADTQYFGPGTRLTVL.

Points on this clone: Other nucleotide sequences in the sample specify the same CDR3. V gene TRBV29-1 combines with J gene TRBJ1-1; TRBD1 agrees at 7 bases. In germline, CDR1 is SQVTM, CDR2 ANQGSEA. Trimming cost V 6 bases and J 0 bases; bases outside gene matches: 4. CDR3 length: 13 residues. The CDR3 reads CSVEDRLNTEAFF. The CDR3 coding sequence is TGCAGCGTCGAGGACAGGTTGAACACTGAAGCTTTCTTT.

The chain recombines TRBV6-1 with TRBJ2-3; no firm D call. Per the germline V gene, CDR1 is MNHNS and CDR2 is SASEGT. With 2 bases removed from V and 7 bases from J, the gap between germline ends came to 7 bases. The CDR3 is 12 amino acids. The CDR3 nucleotides read TGTGCCAGCAGTGAATCATTTTATACGCAGTATTTT. Its protein is CASSESFYTQYF.

This chain uses TRBV5-1 with TRBJ2-2, with 7 bases matching TRBD1. The CDR3 consists of 15 residues. The V and J ends lost 4 bases and 4 bases, in that order; junction bases with no gene match: 7. Per germline, CDR1 SGHRS and CDR2 YFSETQ. The CDR3 region has the DNA TGCGCCAGCAGCGACAGGGCCCCGGGCACCGGGGAGCTGTTTTTT. This translates into CASSDRAPGTGELFF.

The V and J genes are TRBV6-4 and TRBJ1-6; no reliable D call. Per the germline V gene, CDR1 is MRHNA and CDR2 is SNTAGT. Trimming took off 2 bases at V and 9 bases at J, with 11 bases between the two ends. The CDR3 is made up of 14 amino acids. In DNA, the CDR3 is TGTGCCAGCAGTGACGAGGCGAGAGTTTCACCCCTCCACTTT. It specifies CASSDEARVSPLHF.

The genes are TRBV10-3 and TRBJ2-3; D possibly corresponds to TRBD2 (6 bases). Trimming stripped 6 bases from V and 2 bases from J, with 12 bases between. Germline CDR1 ENHRY, CDR2 SYGVKD. This CDR3 is 14 amino acids long. DNA of the CDR3: TGTGCCATCAGGCGTGGGCGGGACACAGATACGCAGTATTTT. Residues: CAIRRGRDTDTQYF.

The gene calls are TRBV5-4 and TRBJ2-7, with 7 nucleotides matching TRBD1. V lost 5 bases and J lost 5; bases outside the gene matches: 10. CDR3 length equals 14 residues. Germline assignment: CDR1 SGHNT and CDR2 YYREEE (reference sequence). This CDR3 is CASSTTGARDEQYF. The CDR3 DNA reads TGTGCCAGCAGTACTACAGGGGCACGCGACGAGCAGTACTTC.

This sequence joins TRBV5-1 and TRBJ2-3, with TRBD2 matching over 13 bases. V gave up 7 bases and J gave up 3 bases; unmatched junction bases: 5. The germline V gene encodes CDR1 SGHRS and CDR2 YFSETQ. The CDR3 length is 15 residues. CDR3 DNA sequence: TGCGCCAGCCGACTAGCGGGAGGAAGGACAGATACGCAGTATTTT. It is translated as CASRLAGGRTDTQYF. Combining the CDR3 with reference TRBV5-1 and TRBJ2-3 gives the whole variable domain KAGVTQTPRYLIKTRGQQVTLSCSPISGHRSVSWYQQTPGQGLQFLFEYFSETQRNKGNFPGRFSGRQFSNSRSEMNVSTLELGDSALYLCASRLAGGRTDTQYFGPGTRLTVL.

The chain links TRBV7-2 to TRBJ1-5; TRBD1 matches at 9 bases. The V gene end was trimmed by 2 bases and the J gene end by 6 bases; junction bases not matched to a gene: 2. The germline V gene has CDR1 SGHTA and CDR2 FQGNSA. The CDR3 is made up of 14 amino acids. The CDR3 reads CASSLTGGSQPQHF. The CDR3 bases are TGTGCCAGCAGCTTAACAGGGGGCAGTCAGCCCCAGCATTTT.

The V gene is TRBV5-1, the J gene TRBJ2-4; tentatively, D is TRBD1 (5 bases). The CDR3 has 15 residues. CDR1 is SGHRS and CDR2 is YFSETQ in the germline V gene. The ends were cut back, 4 bases at V and 9 bases at J, with 20 bases in the middle. The CDR3 protein is CASSPRAGQGIIQYF. As DNA, the CDR3 is TGCGCCAGCAGCCCCCGGGCCGGGCAGGGTATCATTCAGTACTTC.

This sequence joins TRBV19 and TRBJ2-6; TRBD2 agrees at 10 bases. CDR3 length: 18 amino acids. Germline lookup yields CDR1 LNHDA and CDR2 SQIVND (reference sequence). The trim removed 7 bases at V and 2 bases at J, leaving 11 bases unmatched. The CDR3, as DNA: TGTGCCAGTACCGCCCCCCTAGCGGGAGTTCCTGGGGCCAACGTCCTGACTTTC. This sequence encodes CASTAPLAGVPGANVLTF.

This clone was recorded a few times. The sample holds other DNA sequences that translate to the same CDR3. The genes are TRBV30 and TRBJ1-5, with D perhaps matching TRBD1 (5 bases). The V gene lost 1 base and the J gene lost 7 bases, with 11 bases spanning the gap. CDR1 GTSNPN and CDR2 SVGIG come from the germline V gene (reference sequence). The CDR3 runs 13 residues. This CDR3 is CAWSGGGDQPQHF. Here the CDR3 DNA reads TGTGCCTGGAGTGGCGGGGGGGACCAGCCCCAGCATTTT.

The V gene is TRBV19, the J gene TRBJ1-1, with D possibly TRBD1 on 5 matching bases. The CDR3 is 14 amino acids. V shed 2 bases and J shed 2 bases, with 9 bases lying between them. Germline V gives CDR1 LNHDA, CDR2 SQIVND (reference sequence). CDR3: CASSIPTVNTEAFF. The DNA of the CDR3 is TGTGCCAGTAGTATACCGACAGTTAACACTGAAGCTTTCTTT.

The gene calls are TRBV19 and TRBJ1-1, with TRBD1 identical over 7 bases. This CDR3 has 17 residues. In germline, CDR1 is LNHDA, CDR2 SQIVND (reference sequence). J gave up 6 bases and V 7 bases, and 20 bases lay outside the gene matches. CDR3 amino acids: CASKKRQGLFQVAEAFF. In nucleotides, the CDR3 is TGTGCCAGTAAGAAAAGACAGGGATTGTTTCAAGTAGCTGAAGCTTTCTTT.